These 19 T cell receptor beta chains were sequenced from one sample in a study of T cells in Graves' hyperthyroidism and ophthalmopathy. Amplified TCR beta CDR3 regions came from RNA transcripts. Primed by the HTBI set, a first-round RT-PCR was run on the TCR CDR3. MiXCR, run by TCRdb on the multiplex PCR reads, gives a single entry per CDR3 protein. The data contain under 400,000 distinct CDR3 sequences, 13% to 15% of them singletons. The specimen was blood. The receptor set was obtained from a woman between 55 and 75 years old with Graves' ophthalmopathy.

In its sample, this clonotype was seen many times. This chain links TRBV11-2 with TRBJ2-7, with TRBD2 matching over 12 bases. Germline lookup yields CDR1 SGHAT and CDR2 FQNNGV. V lost 5 bases to trimming and J lost 4 bases; unmatched junction nucleotides: 12. The length of the CDR3 is 17 residues. The CDR3 is CASSRGLAGPNTYEQYF. The CDR3 DNA reads TGTGCCAGCAGCCGTGGACTAGCGGGACCAAACACTTACGAGCAGTACTTC.

J is TRBJ2-6 and V is TRBV6-1, with D perhaps TRBD1 (5 bases). Germline V gene lookup returns CDR1 MNHNS and CDR2 SASEGT. V gave up 6 bases and J gave up 4 bases, with 19 bases separating them. CDR3 size: 17 residues. The CDR3 is CASRSQGMGRGANVLTF. CDR3 DNA sequence: TGTGCCAGCAGATCGCAGGGAATGGGTAGGGGGGCCAACGTCCTGACTTTC.

In its sample, this clonotype was seen a few times. The CDR3 region is CASSLMDSYNEQFF. DNA for the CDR3: TGTGCCAGCAGTCTGATGGACTCCTACAATGAGCAGTTCTTC. V is TRBV28 and J is TRBJ2-1, with unresolved D. CDR1 is MDHEN and CDR2 is SYDVKM in the germline V gene. V gave up 5 bases and J gave up 0 bases, with 8 bases separating them. The length of the CDR3 is 14 residues. The full variable domain, rest sourced from reference TRBV28 and TRBJ2-1, is DVKVTQSSRYLVKRTGEKVFLECVQDMDHENMFWYRQDPGLGLRLIYFSYDVKMKEKGDIPEGYSVSREKKERFSLILESASTNQTSMYLCASSLMDSYNEQFFGPGTRLTVL.

This clonotype occurred a few times. This chain uses TRBV4-2 with TRBJ2-6; D could derive from TRBD1 or TRBD2 (6 bases each). Trimming removed 1 base at V and 0 bases at J, with 16 bases between. Germline V gene lookup returns CDR1 LGHNA and CDR2 YNFKEQ. There are 19 residues in the CDR3. In DNA form, the CDR3 reads TGTGCCAGCAGCCAAGGGGCCGCGGCGGGACACTCTGGGGCCAACGTCCTGACTTTC. This codes for CASSQGAAAGHSGANVLTF.

This clonotype was detected many times. The chain links TRBV5-1 to TRBJ2-6; 7 bases are shared with TRBD1. The junction had 11 bases not matched to a gene; V was cut back by 7 bases and J by 4 bases. Germline CDR1 is SGHRS and CDR2 is YFSETQ. The CDR3 sequence is 16 residues long. The CDR3 nucleotides read TGCGCCAGCTCCCCCAACAGGGGTACAGGGGCCAACGTCCTGACTTTC. It yields the protein CASSPNRGTGANVLTF.

The V call is TRBV29-1, the J call TRBJ2-3; 11 positions match TRBD1. Germline V lookup: CDR1 SQVTM, CDR2 ANQGSEA. This CDR3 has 14 residues. Losses at the gene ends were 3 bases for V and 6 bases for J; bases not matched to a gene: 5. CDR3 sequence reads: CSVEGTGGVDTQYF. The CDR3 nucleotides are TGCAGCGTTGAGGGGACAGGGGGTGTGGATACGCAGTATTTT.

The sample holds many counts of this clonotype. The V gene is TRBV29-1, the J gene TRBJ2-3; D unresolved. V was trimmed by 7 bases and J by 2 bases, leaving 13 bases between them. The CDR3 is 13 residues long. The germline V gene has CDR1 SQVTM and CDR2 ANQGSEA. The CDR3 DNA reads TGCAGCGGGGGAAGACGGAACACAGATACGCAGTATTTT. It is translated as CSGGRRNTDTQYF.

This clonotype appeared a few times. The chain carries TRBV29-1 and TRBJ2-5, with D perhaps TRBD1 (7 bases). This CDR3 is built from 13 residues. CDR1 is SQVTM and CDR2 is ANQGSEA in the germline V gene. Deletions cut 3 bases from V and 5 bases from J, with 13 bases between. The CDR3 reads CSVEQGGLETQYF. In DNA, the CDR3 is TGCAGCGTTGAGCAGGGGGGTTTGGAGACCCAGTACTTC.

This clonotype was found many times. The chain carries TRBV18 and TRBJ2-1; TRBD2 matches 8 bases. Per germline, CDR1 KGHSH and CDR2 LQKENI. V lost 1 base and J lost 4; bases outside the gene matches: 3. This CDR3 comprises 15 residues. CDR3 DNA: TGTGCCAGCTCACCACTAGCGGGGCCTTACAATGAGCAGTTCTTC. Translating gives CASSPLAGPYNEQFF.

On this clonotype itself: Just one base apart from a much larger clone, this may be a read error. The J gene is TRBJ1-2, the V gene TRBV2; 7 bases are a match to TRBD1. The CDR3 is 14 residues long. Germline V CDR1 and CDR2: SNHLY, FYNNEI. The CDR3 sequence: CVRPRQGRDYGYTF. The CDR3 nucleotides read TGTGTCAGGCCCCGACAGGGACGGGACTATGGCTACACCTTC.

This clonotype occurred many times. The CDR3 nucleotides read TGTGCCAGCAGCGTCGAGGGGGCGGGGACTGAAGCTTTCTTT. Translating it yields CASSVEGAGTEAFF. This chain connects TRBV7-6 to TRBJ1-1; 7 nucleotides align to TRBD1. This CDR3 spans 14 amino acids. V trimming: 5 bases; J trimming: 5 bases; junction bases outside the gene matches: 8. Per germline, CDR1 SGHVS and CDR2 FNYEAQ. The whole variable domain, filled in from reference TRBV7-6 and TRBJ1-1, reads GAGVSQSPRYKVTKRGQDVALRCDPISGHVSLYWYRQALGQGPEFLTYFNYEAQQDKSGLPNDRFSAERPEGSISTLTIQRTEQRDSAMYRCASSVEGAGTEAFFGQGTRLTVV.

This chain joins TRBV20-1 and TRBJ2-7; TRBD2 agrees at 10 bases. With 6 bases clipped from V and 9 bases from J, the junction kept 14 bases outside the gene matches. The CDR3 extends over 14 amino acids. From germline, CDR1 is DFQATT and CDR2 SNEGSKA (reference sequence). CDR3 in DNA: TGCAGTGCCCATACTAGCGGGGTCCGGGGGGTGCAGTACTTC. Amino acid sequence: CSAHTSGVRGVQYF.

The chain carries TRBV6-2 or TRBV6-3 and TRBJ1-1; D is unclear. V lost 10 bases to trimming and J lost 7 bases, with 7 bases between them. Per the germline V gene, CDR1 is MNHEY and CDR2 is SVGEGT. The CDR3 has 9 residues. The CDR3 here is CAIFSEAFF. CDR3 coding DNA: TGTGCCATCTTCAGTGAAGCTTTCTTT.

This clonotype was detected many times. The genes are TRBV3-1 and TRBJ2-7, with D possibly being TRBD2 (5 bases). Trimming removed 1 base at V and 1 base at J, with 11 bases between. CDR1 is LGHDT and CDR2 is YNNKEL in the germline V gene (reference sequence). The CDR3 totals 15 residues. DNA of the CDR3: TGTGCCAGCAGCCAAGTGAGGAGCGGATCCTACGAGCAGTACTTC. Protein product: CASSQVRSGSYEQYF.

On this clonotype itself: This may arise from a read error, as a much more abundant clone is one base away. The V gene is TRBV20-1, the J gene TRBJ2-5; TRBD2 agrees at 10 bases. The CDR3 has 15 residues. Germline V gene sequence: CDR1 DFQATT, CDR2 SNEGSKA (reference sequence). Written as DNA, the CDR3 is TGCAGTGCCAGAGGCCCTAGCGGGAGACAAGAGACCCAGTACTTC. Translation gives CSARGPSGRQETQYF.

This clonotype was found many times. This chain uses TRBV3-1 with TRBJ2-2; the D gene is possibly TRBD1 (6 bases). Trimming took 1 base from V and 0 from J, leaving 9 bases between them. The CDR3 covers 16 residues. Germline CDR1 and CDR2: LGHDT and YNNKEL (reference sequence). CDR3 sequence (DNA): TGTGCCAGCAGCCAAGGACAGGTCACGAACACCGGGGAGCTGTTTTTT. It encodes CASSQGQVTNTGELFF.

This clonotype has only a few counts. This chain uses TRBV28 with TRBJ2-7; weak D call: TRBD1 (5 bases). The length of the CDR3 is 18 residues. With 1 base removed from V and 6 bases from J, the gap between germline ends came to 25 bases. The germline CDR1 and CDR2 sequences are MDHEN and SYDVKM. In DNA, the CDR3 is TGTGCCAGCAGTTTATCGGGTAGCCTAAGGGGTTGGGTGGCCGAGCAGTACTTC. Translating gives CASSLSGSLRGWVAEQYF.

The chain joins TRBV9 to TRBJ1-5; D not resolved. Deletions cut 0 bases from V and 5 bases from J, with 12 bases between. In germline, CDR1 is SGDLS, CDR2 YYNGEE. CDR3 size: 15 residues. CDR3 DNA: TGTGCCAGCAGCGTAGCCCCCGGAACAGATCAGCCCCAGCATTTT. Translation gives CASSVAPGTDQPQHF.

This rearrangement joins TRBV28 to TRBJ1-1; D is perhaps TRBD1 (5 bases). Looked up from germline, CDR1 is MDHEN and CDR2 is SYDVKM. The V gene lost 3 bases and the J gene lost 1 base, with 9 bases spanning the gap. This CDR3 contains 14 residues. In DNA, the CDR3 is TGTGCCAGCAGTTTTTGGGGACCGAACACTGAAGCTTTCTTT. Its translation is CASSFWGPNTEAFF.